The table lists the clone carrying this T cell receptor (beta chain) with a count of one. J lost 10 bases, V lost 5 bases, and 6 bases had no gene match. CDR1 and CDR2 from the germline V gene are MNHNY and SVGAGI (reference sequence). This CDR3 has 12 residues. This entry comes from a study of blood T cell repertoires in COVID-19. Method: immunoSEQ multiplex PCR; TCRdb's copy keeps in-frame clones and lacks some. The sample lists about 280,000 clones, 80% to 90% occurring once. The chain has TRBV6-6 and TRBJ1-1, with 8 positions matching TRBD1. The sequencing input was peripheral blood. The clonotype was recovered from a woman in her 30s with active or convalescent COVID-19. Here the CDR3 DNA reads TGTGCCAGCAGTGCAGGGGGCGGAGGAGCTTTCTTT. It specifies CASSAGGGGAFF.